Below, 22 T cell receptor beta chains from the same sample are listed, as sequenced in a study of graft-versus-host responses after intestinal transplantation. Which antigens these TCRs recognize remains unknown. Here immunoSEQ multiplex PCR was the method, and the copy in TCRdb shows in-frame clones only, minus some. The sample lists about 82,000 clones; around 91% were seen once. The sample consisted of unstimulated CD4+ T cells sorted from spleen or lymph node cells, taken before intestinal transplant. Receptors originate from a human donor who received an intestinal transplant.

This clone was counted between two and nine times. The chain carries TRBV4-1 and TRBJ2-7; D remains unclear. Germline V CDR1 and CDR2: MGHRA, YSYEKL. V was trimmed by 1 base and J by 7 bases, leaving 11 bases between them. CDR3 length: 13 residues. The CDR3 protein is CASSQASLGEQYF. As DNA, the CDR3 is TGCGCCAGCAGCCAAGCTAGTCTTGGGGAGCAGTACTTC.

The rearrangement uses TRBV5-6 and TRBJ1-1; 9 bases align to TRBD1. From germline, CDR1 is SGHDT and CDR2 YYEEEE. The CDR3 runs to 16 residues. Trimming cost V 0 bases and J 5 bases; bases outside gene matches: 8. Here the CDR3 DNA reads TGTGCCAGCAGCTTGGACAGGGGGCGGCGTGGTACTGAAGCTTTCTTT. The encoded protein is CASSLDRGRRGTEAFF.

The gene calls are TRBV10-3 and TRBJ1-1, with 9 bases identical to TRBD1. CDR3 size: 16 residues. Per germline, CDR1 ENHRY and CDR2 SYGVKD. V shed 10 bases, J shed 4 bases, and the junction held 16 bases outside the gene matches. This chain's CDR3 is CATGAGTGFQFTEAFF. CDR3 DNA: TGTGCCACCGGAGCCGGGACAGGGTTTCAGTTCACTGAAGCTTTCTTT.

This clone turned up a few times. The chain links TRBV9 to TRBJ1-2, with TRBD1 matching 11 bases. Germline V lookup: CDR1 SGDLS, CDR2 YYNGEE. V lost 5 bases to trimming and J lost 7 bases; unmatched junction nucleotides: 7. The CDR3 loop spans 14 amino acids. CDR3 region: CASRWTGGFSGYTF. The CDR3, as DNA: TGTGCCAGCAGGTGGACAGGGGGCTTTAGTGGCTACACCTTC.

V gene TRBV2 combines with J gene TRBJ2-7; 12 nucleotides match TRBD2. V gave up 6 bases and J gave up 4 bases; unmatched junction bases: 4. Per germline, CDR1 SNHLY and CDR2 FYNNEI. This CDR3 contains 14 residues. As DNA, the CDR3 is TGTGCCAGCAGCTTGACTAGCGGGGGTTACGAGCAGTACTTC. Translated, it gives CASSLTSGGYEQYF.

The V gene is TRBV2, the J gene TRBJ1-1; D perhaps matches TRBD1 (5 bases). CDR3 length equals 14 residues. Trimming took off 6 bases at V and 1 base at J, with 12 bases between the two ends. Germline-derived CDR1 and CDR2 are SNHLY and FYNNEI. CDR3 region: CASRNSGGNTEAFF. Here the CDR3 DNA reads TGTGCCAGCAGGAACTCGGGGGGGAACACTGAAGCTTTCTTT.

This chain links TRBV2 with TRBJ2-1; TRBD1 matches 7 bases. The CDR3 spans 15 residues. V dropped 0 bases and J dropped 6; count of bases not matched to a gene: 5. In germline, CDR1 is SNHLY, CDR2 FYNNEI. The CDR3 loop reads CASSEARQGSNEQFF. CDR3 DNA sequence: TGTGCCAGCAGTGAAGCTCGACAGGGAAGCAATGAGCAGTTCTTC.

This clone was seen just once. The chain uses TRBV27 and TRBJ2-3, with 8 bases fitting TRBD1. The CDR3 totals 16 residues. The junction had 6 bases not matched to a gene; V was cut back by 0 bases and J by 4 bases. CDR1 and CDR2 from the germline V gene are MNHEY and SMNVEV (reference sequence). The CDR3 sequence: CASSLSGRGRPDTQYF. CDR3 nucleotide sequence: TGTGCCAGCAGTTTATCCGGCAGGGGGCGTCCAGATACGCAGTATTTT.

A word on this clone: The same CDR3 can be traced to other DNA sequences in this sample. J is TRBJ1-2 and V is TRBV4-3; 7 bases line up with TRBD1. Trimming at V came to 4 bases and at J to 6 bases, leaving 5 bases not matched to a gene. From germline, CDR1 is LGHNA and CDR2 YSLEER. The CDR3 has 13 amino acids. CDR3 sequence (DNA): TGCGCCAGCAGCCGAGGCCAGGGGGATGGCTACACCTTC. Its translation is CASSRGQGDGYTF.

This rearrangement joins TRBV4-3 to TRBJ2-3, with TRBD2 identical over 11 bases. V shed 5 bases and J 4 bases; nucleotides not matched to a gene: 5. Germline CDR1 LGHNA, CDR2 YSLEER. CDR3 length: 15 amino acids. The CDR3 region has the DNA TGCGCCAGCAGCGTTGTAGCGGGGGGGCCAGATACGCAGTATTTT. It codes for CASSVVAGGPDTQYF.

The CDR3 DNA sequence: TGTGCCAGCAGCATAACCCAGATACAGGGGACGATCTATGGCTACACCTTC. Amino acid sequence: CASSITQIQGTIYGYTF. The chain joins TRBV7-2 to TRBJ1-2, with 7 bases lining up with TRBD1. CDR1 and CDR2 from the germline V gene are SGHTA and FQGNSA. This CDR3 comprises 17 residues. The J segment lost 4 bases and the V segment lost 5 bases, leaving 16 bases of the junction unmatched.

This chain links TRBV11-2 with TRBJ2-7; 10 positions agree with TRBD1. Unmatched junction bases numbered 7, after V lost 5 bases and J lost 3 bases. The CDR3 has 15 amino acids. CDR1 and CDR2 from the germline V gene are SGHAT and FQNNGV. This CDR3 reads CASSTRDRGHYEQYF. Here the CDR3 DNA reads TGTGCCAGCAGCACCCGGGACAGGGGCCACTACGAGCAGTACTTC. The variable domain in full, with the rest retrieved from reference TRBV11-2 and TRBJ2-7, is EAGVAQSPRYKIIEKRQSVAFWCNPISGHATLYWYQQILGQGPKLLIQFQNNGVVDDSQLPKDRFSAERLKGVDSTLKIQPAKLEDSAVYLCASSTRDRGHYEQYFGPGTRLTVT.

This chain connects TRBV5-1 to TRBJ2-5, with D maybe TRBD2 (6 bases). V shed 7 bases and J shed 4 bases, with 20 bases lying between them. The CDR3 totals 15 residues. Germline CDR1 reads SGHRS; CDR2 reads YFSETQ. Written as DNA, the CDR3 is TGCGCCAGCTTTTGGGGCTCCGGGGGAGGAGAGACCCAGTACTTC. This translates into CASFWGSGGGETQYF.

CDR3 nucleotide sequence: TGTGCCAGTAGTATAGGGGGGGCAGATACGCAGTATTTT. This encodes CASSIGGADTQYF. The chain links TRBV19 to TRBJ2-3, with D possibly TRBD2 on 6 matching bases. Trimming took off 1 base at V and 4 bases at J, with 6 bases between the two ends. Germline-derived CDR1 and CDR2 are LNHDA and SQIVND (reference sequence). The CDR3 length is 13 residues.

V gene TRBV7-6 combines with J gene TRBJ2-3; 7 bases line up with TRBD1. The CDR3 extends over 14 amino acids. Trimming cost V 5 bases and J 1 base; bases outside gene matches: 3. CDR1 and CDR2 (germline): SGHVS, FNYEAQ. The CDR3 DNA sequence: TGTGCCAGCAGCCCCGGGACAGGCACAGATACGCAGTATTTT. Its protein is CASSPGTGTDTQYF.

The chain is built from TRBV7-2 and TRBJ1-3, with a possible D match to TRBD1 (6 bases). CDR1 SGHTA and CDR2 FQGNSA come from the germline V gene. CDR3 length: 14 residues. Between the trimmed V and J ends, which lost 5 bases and 1 base, there was a span of 9 bases. CDR3 sequence reads: CASSHRGSGNTIYF. CDR3 DNA sequence: TGTGCCAGCAGCCATAGGGGGTCTGGAAACACCATATATTTT.

The V gene is TRBV4-1, the J gene TRBJ1-3; no definite D call. Germline V gene sequence: CDR1 MGHRA, CDR2 YSYEKL. Trimming cost V 0 bases and J 0 bases, with 9 bases left between them. The CDR3 length is 16 residues. In nucleotides, the CDR3 is TGCGCCAGCAGCCAAGAGTCGGAGATCTCTGGAAACACCATATATTTT. Protein product: CASSQESEISGNTIYF.

This clone was picked up a small number of times. The J gene is TRBJ1-1, the V gene TRBV7-2; TRBD1 is a possible D gene (6 bases). The CDR3 extends over 14 amino acids. Trimming shortened V by 5 bases and J by 4 bases, and 14 bases separated the two germline ends. Germline V CDR1 and CDR2: SGHTA, FQGNSA. This CDR3 is CASSHRDRVTEAFF. Here the CDR3 DNA reads TGTGCCAGCAGCCACAGGGATCGGGTCACTGAAGCTTTCTTT. The variable domain in full, with the rest retrieved from reference TRBV7-2 and TRBJ1-1, is GAGVSQSPSNKVTEKGKDVELRCDPISGHTALYWYRQSLGQGLEFLIYFQGNSAPDKSGLPSDRFSAERTGGSVSTLTIQRTQQEDSAVYLCASSHRDRVTEAFFGQGTRLTVV.

This rearrangement joins TRBV19 to TRBJ2-5; 9 bases are shared with TRBD1. CDR3 size: 14 residues. V gave up 3 bases and J gave up 6 bases; unmatched junction bases: 5. Germline values: CDR1 LNHDA, CDR2 SQIVND (reference sequence). The DNA for the CDR3 is TGTGCCAGTAGTATCGGACAGGGGTCGAAGACCCAGTACTTC. This gives the protein CASSIGQGSKTQYF.

The chain uses TRBV30 and TRBJ2-3; no clear D gene. This CDR3 has 13 amino acids. The germline V gene encodes CDR1 GTSNPN and CDR2 SVGIG (reference sequence). Trimming cost V 5 bases and J 6 bases, with 15 bases left between them. This CDR3 is CAWRRYGADTQYF. CDR3 nucleotide sequence: TGTGCCTGGCGTCGTTACGGAGCGGATACGCAGTATTTT.

V gene TRBV11-2 combines with J gene TRBJ1-2, with D possibly TRBD1 on 5 matching bases. Germline CDR1 and CDR2: SGHAT and FQNNGV. CDR3 length: 11 amino acids. V was trimmed by 1 base and J by 8 bases, leaving 5 bases between them. The DNA for the CDR3 is TGTGCCAGCAGCTTAGGACAGGGCTACACCTTC. This encodes CASSLGQGYTF. Looking up the rest from reference TRBV11-2 and TRBJ1-2 gives the full variable domain: EAGVAQSPRYKIIEKRQSVAFWCNPISGHATLYWYQQILGQGPKLLIQFQNNGVVDDSQLPKDRFSAERLKGVDSTLKIQPAKLEDSAVYLCASSLGQGYTFGSGTRLTVV.

The gene calls are TRBV2 and TRBJ1-5; 8 bases are a match to TRBD1. Looked up from germline, CDR1 is SNHLY and CDR2 is FYNNEI. Trimming cost V 7 bases and J 3 bases; bases outside gene matches: 8. This CDR3 is 15 amino acids long. This CDR3 is CASTSGTGYNQPQHF. The CDR3 coding sequence is TGTGCCAGCACCTCCGGGACAGGCTACAATCAGCCCCAGCATTTT.